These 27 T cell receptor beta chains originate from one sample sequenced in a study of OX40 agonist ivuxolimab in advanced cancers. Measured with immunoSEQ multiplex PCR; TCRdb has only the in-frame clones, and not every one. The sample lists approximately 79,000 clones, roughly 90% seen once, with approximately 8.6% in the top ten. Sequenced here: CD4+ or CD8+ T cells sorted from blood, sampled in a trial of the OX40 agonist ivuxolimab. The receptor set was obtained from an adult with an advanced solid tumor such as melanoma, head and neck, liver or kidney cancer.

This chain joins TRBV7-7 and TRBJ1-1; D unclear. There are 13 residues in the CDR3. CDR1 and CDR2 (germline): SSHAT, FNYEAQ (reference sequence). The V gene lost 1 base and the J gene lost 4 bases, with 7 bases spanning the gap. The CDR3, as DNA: TGTGCCAGCAGCTTAGGGTTATCCACTGAAGCTTTCTTT. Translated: CASSLGLSTEAFF.

The CDR3 DNA reads as TGTGCCAGCAGTGGGGGGACGGAACCCTATGGCTACACCTTC. Its translation is CASSGGTEPYGYTF. The rearrangement links TRBV27 to TRBJ1-2; maybe TRBD1 (5 bases). This CDR3 region has 14 residues. Deletions cut 5 bases from V and 4 bases from J, with 14 bases between. Germline V gene data show CDR1 as MNHEY and CDR2 as SMNVEV (reference sequence).

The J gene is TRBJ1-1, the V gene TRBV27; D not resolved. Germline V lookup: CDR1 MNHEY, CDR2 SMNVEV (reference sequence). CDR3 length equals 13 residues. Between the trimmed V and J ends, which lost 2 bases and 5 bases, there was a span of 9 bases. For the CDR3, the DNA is TGTGCCAGCAGTTTAGTTTTCGGGACTGAAGCTTTCTTT. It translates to CASSLVFGTEAFF.

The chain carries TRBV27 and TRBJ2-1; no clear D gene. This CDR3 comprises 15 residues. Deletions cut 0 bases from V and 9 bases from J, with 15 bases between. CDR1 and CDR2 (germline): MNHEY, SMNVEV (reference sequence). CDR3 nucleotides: TGTGCCAGCAGTTTATCTGGGGTTATGAGCTTTGAGCAGTTCTTC. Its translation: CASSLSGVMSFEQFF.

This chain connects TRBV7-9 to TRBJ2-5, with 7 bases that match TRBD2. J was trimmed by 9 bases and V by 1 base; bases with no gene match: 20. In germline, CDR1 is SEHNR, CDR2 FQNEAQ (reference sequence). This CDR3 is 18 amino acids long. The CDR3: CASSLVGGPRRAGWAQYF. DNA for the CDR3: TGTGCCAGCAGCTTAGTGGGCGGACCACGTCGAGCGGGATGGGCCCAGTACTTC.

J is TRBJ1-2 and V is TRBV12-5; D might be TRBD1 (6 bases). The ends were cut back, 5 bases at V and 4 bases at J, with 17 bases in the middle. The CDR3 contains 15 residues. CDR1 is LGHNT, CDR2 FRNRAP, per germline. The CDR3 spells CASGLPGDSRYGYTF. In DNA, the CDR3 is TGTGCTAGTGGTCTCCCAGGGGATTCGCGCTATGGCTACACCTTC.

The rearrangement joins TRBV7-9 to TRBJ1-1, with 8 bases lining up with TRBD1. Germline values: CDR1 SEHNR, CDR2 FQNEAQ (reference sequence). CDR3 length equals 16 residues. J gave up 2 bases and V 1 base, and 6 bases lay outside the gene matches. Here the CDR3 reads CASSLVGTGFNTEAFF. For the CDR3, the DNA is TGTGCCAGCAGCTTAGTTGGGACAGGCTTTAACACTGAAGCTTTCTTT.

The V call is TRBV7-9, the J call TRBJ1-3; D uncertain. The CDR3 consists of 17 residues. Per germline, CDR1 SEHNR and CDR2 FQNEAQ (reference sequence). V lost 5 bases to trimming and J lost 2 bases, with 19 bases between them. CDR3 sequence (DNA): TGTGCCAGCAGCCCCCCGTCCGGGTCTACTCCTGGAAACACCATATATTTT. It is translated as CASSPPSGSTPGNTIYF.

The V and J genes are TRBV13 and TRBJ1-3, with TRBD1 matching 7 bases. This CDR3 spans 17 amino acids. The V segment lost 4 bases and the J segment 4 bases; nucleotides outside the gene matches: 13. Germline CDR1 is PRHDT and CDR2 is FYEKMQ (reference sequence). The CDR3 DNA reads TGTGCCAGCAGCTCTCAGGGAGGGGGCAGAGCGGGAAACACCATATATTTT. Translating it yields CASSSQGGGRAGNTIYF.

As DNA, the CDR3 is TGTGCCTGGACCCCCGGGACAGGGAATCAGCCCCAGCATTTT. It yields the protein CAWTPGTGNQPQHF. The genes are TRBV30 and TRBJ1-5; TRBD1 matches at 9 bases. CDR3 length: 14 amino acids. Germline trimming cut 4 bases from V and 4 bases from J; bases unmatched to any gene: 5. The germline V gene has CDR1 GTSNPN and CDR2 SVGIG (reference sequence).

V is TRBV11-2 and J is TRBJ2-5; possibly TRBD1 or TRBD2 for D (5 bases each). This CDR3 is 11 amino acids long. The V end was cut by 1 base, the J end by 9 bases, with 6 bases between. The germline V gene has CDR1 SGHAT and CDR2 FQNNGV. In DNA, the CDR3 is TGTGCCAGCAGCTTAGTGGGGGCCCAGTACTTC. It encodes CASSLVGAQYF.

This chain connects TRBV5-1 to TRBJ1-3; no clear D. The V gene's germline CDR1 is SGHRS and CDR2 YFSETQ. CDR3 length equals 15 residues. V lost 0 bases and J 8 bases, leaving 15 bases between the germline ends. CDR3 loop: CASSLAGPRWDTIYF. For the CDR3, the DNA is TGCGCCAGCAGCTTGGCCGGACCTCGATGGGACACCATATATTTT.

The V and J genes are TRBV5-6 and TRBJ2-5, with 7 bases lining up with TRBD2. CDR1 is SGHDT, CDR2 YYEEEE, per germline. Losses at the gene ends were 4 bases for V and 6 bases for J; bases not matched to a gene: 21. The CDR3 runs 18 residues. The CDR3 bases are TGTGCCAGCAGCGGTGGGGACTGGCGGGGGTCTTCGGGAAAGACCCAGTACTTC. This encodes CASSGGDWRGSSGKTQYF.

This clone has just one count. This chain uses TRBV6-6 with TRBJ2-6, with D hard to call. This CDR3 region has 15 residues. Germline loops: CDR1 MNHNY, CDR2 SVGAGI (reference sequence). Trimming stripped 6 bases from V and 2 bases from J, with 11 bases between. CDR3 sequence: CASRLPETGANVLTF. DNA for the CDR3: TGTGCCAGCAGGCTCCCCGAAACTGGGGCCAACGTCCTGACTTTC.

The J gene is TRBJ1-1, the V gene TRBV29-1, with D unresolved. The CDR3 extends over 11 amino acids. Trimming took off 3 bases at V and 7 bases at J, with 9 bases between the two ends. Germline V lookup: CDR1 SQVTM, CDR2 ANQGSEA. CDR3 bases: TGCAGCGTTGATGATACGTTTGAAGCTTTCTTT. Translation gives CSVDDTFEAFF.

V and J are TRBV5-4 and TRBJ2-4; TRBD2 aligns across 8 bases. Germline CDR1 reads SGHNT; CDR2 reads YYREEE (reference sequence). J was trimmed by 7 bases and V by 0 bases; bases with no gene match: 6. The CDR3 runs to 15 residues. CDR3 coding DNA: TGTGCCAGCAGCTTGGTATCGGGGGGGCCGAACATTCAGTACTTC. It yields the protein CASSLVSGGPNIQYF.

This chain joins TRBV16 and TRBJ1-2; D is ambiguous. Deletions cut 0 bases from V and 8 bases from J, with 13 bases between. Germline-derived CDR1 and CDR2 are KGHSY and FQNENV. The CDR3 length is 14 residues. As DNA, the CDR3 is TGTGCCAGCAGCCAATCTGGGCAGTTGGAGGGCTACACCTTC. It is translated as CASSQSGQLEGYTF.

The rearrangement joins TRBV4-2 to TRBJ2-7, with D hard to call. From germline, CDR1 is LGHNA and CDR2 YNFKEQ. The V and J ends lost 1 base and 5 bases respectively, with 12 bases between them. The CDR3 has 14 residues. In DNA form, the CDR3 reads TGTGCCAGCAGCCAAGGGATCCTCTGGGACGAGCAGTACTTC. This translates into CASSQGILWDEQYF.

The CDR3: CASSSGLGIQYF. The CDR3 nucleotides are TGTGCCAGCAGCTCTGGACTAGGCATTCAGTACTTC. The genes are TRBV7-8 and TRBJ2-4, with 7 positions matching TRBD2. CDR1 and CDR2 from the germline V gene are SGHVS and FQNEAQ. This CDR3 is built from 12 residues. The V gene end was trimmed by 4 bases and the J gene end by 9 bases; junction bases not matched to a gene: 3.

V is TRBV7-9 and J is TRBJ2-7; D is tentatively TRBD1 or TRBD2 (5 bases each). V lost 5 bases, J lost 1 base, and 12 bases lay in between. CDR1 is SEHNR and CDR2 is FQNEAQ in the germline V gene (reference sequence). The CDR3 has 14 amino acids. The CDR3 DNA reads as TGTGCCAGCAGCCTACCGGGACGGTCCTACGAGCAGTACTTC. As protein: CASSLPGRSYEQYF.

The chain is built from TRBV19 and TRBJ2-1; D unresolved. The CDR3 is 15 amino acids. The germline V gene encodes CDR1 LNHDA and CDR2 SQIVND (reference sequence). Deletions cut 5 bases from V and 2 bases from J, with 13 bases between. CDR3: CASSQGWGTYNEQFF. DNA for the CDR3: TGTGCCAGTAGTCAAGGGTGGGGAACCTACAATGAGCAGTTCTTC.

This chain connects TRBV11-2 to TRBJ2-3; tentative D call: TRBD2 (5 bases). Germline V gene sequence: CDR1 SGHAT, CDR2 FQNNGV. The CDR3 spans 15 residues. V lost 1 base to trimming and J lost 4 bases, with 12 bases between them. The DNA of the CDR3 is TGTGCCAGCAGCTTAGCACTAGTGGTCTCAGATACGCAGTATTTT. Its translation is CASSLALVVSDTQYF.

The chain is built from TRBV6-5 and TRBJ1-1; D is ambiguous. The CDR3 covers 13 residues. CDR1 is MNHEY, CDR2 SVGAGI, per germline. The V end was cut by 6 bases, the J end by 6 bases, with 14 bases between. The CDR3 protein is CASSPGEGPEAFF. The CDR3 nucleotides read TGTGCCAGCAGCCCTGGGGAGGGCCCTGAAGCTTTCTTT.

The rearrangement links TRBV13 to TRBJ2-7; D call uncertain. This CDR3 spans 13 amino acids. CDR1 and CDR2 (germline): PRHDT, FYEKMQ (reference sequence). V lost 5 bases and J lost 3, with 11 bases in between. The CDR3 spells CASSPSDGYEQYF. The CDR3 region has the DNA TGTGCCAGCAGCCCCTCCGATGGCTACGAGCAGTACTTC.

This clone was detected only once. The CDR3 DNA is TGTGCCATCAGTGAGTTATGGACTAGCGGGGGGGACACAGATACGCAGTATTTT. Protein product: CAISELWTSGGDTDTQYF. The V and J genes are TRBV10-3 and TRBJ2-3; 15 nucleotides agree with TRBD2. CDR3 length: 18 residues. Germline trimming cut 1 base from V and 2 bases from J; bases unmatched to any gene: 4. In germline, CDR1 is ENHRY, CDR2 SYGVKD.

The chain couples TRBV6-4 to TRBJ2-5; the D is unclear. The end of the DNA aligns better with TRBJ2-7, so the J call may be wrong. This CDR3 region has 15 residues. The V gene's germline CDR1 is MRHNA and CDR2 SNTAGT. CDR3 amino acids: CASSEEVGWSYEQYF. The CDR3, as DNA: TGTGCCAGCAGTGAAGAGGTTGGGTGGTCCTACGAGCAGTACTTC.

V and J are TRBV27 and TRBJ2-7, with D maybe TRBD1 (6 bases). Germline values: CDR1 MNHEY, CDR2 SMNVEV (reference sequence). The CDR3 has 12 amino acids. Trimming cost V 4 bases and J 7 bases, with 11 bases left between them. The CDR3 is CASSSHRAEQYF. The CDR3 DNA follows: TGTGCCAGCAGTTCGCACAGGGCGGAGCAGTACTTC.